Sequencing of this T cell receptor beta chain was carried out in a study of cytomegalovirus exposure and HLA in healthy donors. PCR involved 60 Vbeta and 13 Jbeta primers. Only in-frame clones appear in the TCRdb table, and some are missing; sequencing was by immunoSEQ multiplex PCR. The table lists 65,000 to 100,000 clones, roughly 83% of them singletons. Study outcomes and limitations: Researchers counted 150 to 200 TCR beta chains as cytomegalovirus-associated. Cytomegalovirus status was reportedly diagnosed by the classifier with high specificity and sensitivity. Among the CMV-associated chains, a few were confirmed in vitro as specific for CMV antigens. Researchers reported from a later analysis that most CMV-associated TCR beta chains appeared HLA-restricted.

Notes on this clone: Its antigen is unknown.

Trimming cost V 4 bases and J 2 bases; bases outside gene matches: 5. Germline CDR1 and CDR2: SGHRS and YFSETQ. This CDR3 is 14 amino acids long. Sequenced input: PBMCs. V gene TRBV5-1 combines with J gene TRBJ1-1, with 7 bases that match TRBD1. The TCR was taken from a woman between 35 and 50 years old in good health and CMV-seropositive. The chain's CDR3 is CASSQGTVNTEAFF. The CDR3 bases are TGCGCCAGCAGCCAAGGGACAGTAAACACTGAAGCTTTCTTT. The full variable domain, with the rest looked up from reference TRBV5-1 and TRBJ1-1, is KAGVTQTPRYLIKTRGQQVTLSCSPISGHRSVSWYQQTPGQGLQFLFEYFSETQRNKGNFPGRFSGRQFSNSRSEMNVSTLELGDSALYLCASSQGTVNTEAFFGQGTRLTVV.